This entry lists 14 T cell receptor beta chains sequenced from one sample in a study of identical twins. TCRdb re-called the 5' RACE reads through MiXCR, storing one row per CDR3 protein. The table shows approximately 700,000 distinct CDR3 sequences, with approximately 6.1% occurring only once. Sequenced input: naive T cells sorted from blood. These receptors originate from a man aged 18 to 35 in good health.

Ten or more counts support this clonotype. The chain links TRBV7-8 to TRBJ2-1; 8 bases match TRBD1. Germline values: CDR1 SGHVS, CDR2 FQNEAQ. The CDR3 is made up of 14 amino acids. The ends lost 5 bases at V and 7 bases at J; junction bases unmatched: 7. The DNA of the CDR3 is TGTGCCAGCAGCCACGATCGGACAGGGAATGAGCAGTTCTTC. It codes for CASSHDRTGNEQFF.

The J gene is TRBJ2-5, the V gene TRBV11-2; 13 bases line up with TRBD2. The CDR3 extends over 18 amino acids. V lost 0 bases and J lost 3; bases outside the gene matches: 7. CDR1 is SGHAT and CDR2 is FQNNGV in the germline V gene. The CDR3 sequence is CASSLELAGGPKEETQYF. Here the CDR3 DNA reads TGTGCCAGCAGCTTAGAACTAGCGGGAGGGCCCAAGGAAGAGACCCAGTACTTC.

The rearrangement joins TRBV4-3 to TRBJ2-5, with D possibly matching TRBD2 (6 bases). V gave up 4 bases and J gave up 5 bases, with 20 bases separating them. Germline V gene sequence: CDR1 LGHNA, CDR2 YSLEER. CDR3 size: 16 residues. The chain's CDR3 is CASSPHAGSQVETQYF. The CDR3 coding sequence is TGCGCCAGCAGCCCCCACGCGGGGAGTCAGGTCGAGACCCAGTACTTC.

This clonotype was detected many times. This chain connects TRBV7-2 to TRBJ1-3; D is possibly TRBD1 (5 bases). The CDR3 spans 16 residues. Germline-derived CDR1 and CDR2 are SGHTA and FQGNSA. V lost 2 bases and J 0 bases, leaving 11 bases between the germline ends. CDR3 residues: CASSLSGPDSGNTIYF. In DNA form, the CDR3 reads TGTGCCAGCAGCTTATCGGGACCGGACTCTGGAAACACCATATATTTT.

The sample holds many counts of this clonotype. V is TRBV5-1 and J is TRBJ2-7; 10 nucleotides match TRBD2. Unmatched junction bases numbered 4, after V lost 4 bases and J lost 3 bases. Per germline, CDR1 SGHRS and CDR2 YFSETQ. The CDR3 consists of 14 residues. CDR3 DNA: TGCGCCAGCAGCCCACTAGCGGGAATCTACGAGCAGTACTTC. Protein sequence: CASSPLAGIYEQYF.

The table lists this clonotype with many counts. The chain has TRBV15 and TRBJ2-5; D may correspond to TRBD1 or TRBD2 (5 bases each). Trimming took off 2 bases at V and 5 bases at J, with 18 bases between the two ends. Germline V gene sequence: CDR1 LNHNV, CDR2 YYDKDF (reference sequence). The CDR3 runs to 16 residues. The CDR3 reads CATSRTNGDHRETQYF. Here the CDR3 DNA reads TGTGCCACCAGCAGAACGAACGGGGACCACAGGGAGACCCAGTACTTC.

This chain uses TRBV20-1 with TRBJ2-3, with TRBD2 matching over 11 bases. CDR1 and CDR2 (germline): DFQATT, SNEGSKA (reference sequence). Trimming took 4 bases from V and 10 from J; bases not matched to a gene: 4. The CDR3 runs 12 residues. CDR3 nucleotide sequence: TGCAGTGCTAATAGCGGGAGGGGGGCGCAGTATTTT. This gives the protein CSANSGRGAQYF.

This chain uses TRBV29-1 with TRBJ2-5; 7 bases fit TRBD1. Germline-derived CDR1 and CDR2 are SQVTM and ANQGSEA. There are 12 residues in the CDR3. V shed 5 bases and J 3 bases; nucleotides not matched to a gene: 3. This CDR3 reads CSVRGLEETQYF. In DNA form, the CDR3 reads TGCAGCGTTAGGGGGCTGGAAGAGACCCAGTACTTC.

This clonotype appeared a few times. This sequence joins TRBV4-3 and TRBJ1-5, with D uncertain. The CDR3 loop spans 15 amino acids. V was trimmed by 1 base and J by 7 bases, leaving 14 bases between them. Germline V gene data show CDR1 as LGHNA and CDR2 as YSLEER. The CDR3 DNA reads as TGCGCCAGCAGCCAAGTCTTTTCGGCTTCACAGCCCCAGCATTTT. This codes for CASSQVFSASQPQHF.

This clonotype was found many times. This rearrangement joins TRBV12-3 or TRBV12-4 to TRBJ2-2; 7 nucleotides agree with TRBD1. The CDR3 covers 17 residues. With 6 bases clipped from V and 0 bases from J, the junction kept 10 bases outside the gene matches. The CDR3 sequence: CASRLDRESANTGELFF. In nucleotides, the CDR3 is TGTGCCAGCAGACTTGACAGGGAATCTGCGAACACCGGGGAGCTGTTTTTT.

The rearrangement links TRBV2 to TRBJ2-3; TRBD2 matches 12 bases. Germline CDR1 reads SNHLY; CDR2 reads FYNNEI. This CDR3 has 16 amino acids. The junction had 12 bases not matched to a gene; V was cut back by 8 bases and J by 6 bases. The CDR3 DNA sequence: TGTGCCAGCGACAAAGGACTAGCGGGGACAAGGGATACGCAGTATTTT. It specifies CASDKGLAGTRDTQYF.

This clonotype was observed at least ten times. The gene calls are TRBV29-1 and TRBJ1-2, with 7 bases identical to TRBD1. Germline lookup yields CDR1 SQVTM and CDR2 ANQGSEA. The CDR3 length is 14 residues. Trimming cost V 6 bases and J 3 bases; bases outside gene matches: 10. CDR3 loop: CSVTDGDSHYGYTF. In nucleotides, the CDR3 is TGCAGCGTCACCGACGGGGACAGCCACTATGGCTACACCTTC.

In this sample, this clonotype turned up a few times. J is TRBJ2-7 and V is TRBV29-1, with TRBD1 matching 7 bases. The V gene's germline CDR1 is SQVTM and CDR2 ANQGSEA. The CDR3 sequence is 13 residues long. J was trimmed by 2 bases and V by 4 bases; bases with no gene match: 5. CDR3 DNA sequence: TGCAGCGTTGTGACAGGGCAACCCTACGAGCAGTACTTC. Protein: CSVVTGQPYEQYF.

This clonotype was seen many times. The J gene is TRBJ2-1, the V gene TRBV11-2; D perhaps matches TRBD1 (5 bases). This CDR3 has 16 residues. Germline V gives CDR1 SGHAT, CDR2 FQNNGV. V lost 1 base and J lost 2, with 12 bases in between. The CDR3 region is CASSLGAGWTYNEQFF. The CDR3 nucleotides read TGTGCCAGCAGCTTAGGGGCAGGGTGGACCTACAATGAGCAGTTCTTC.